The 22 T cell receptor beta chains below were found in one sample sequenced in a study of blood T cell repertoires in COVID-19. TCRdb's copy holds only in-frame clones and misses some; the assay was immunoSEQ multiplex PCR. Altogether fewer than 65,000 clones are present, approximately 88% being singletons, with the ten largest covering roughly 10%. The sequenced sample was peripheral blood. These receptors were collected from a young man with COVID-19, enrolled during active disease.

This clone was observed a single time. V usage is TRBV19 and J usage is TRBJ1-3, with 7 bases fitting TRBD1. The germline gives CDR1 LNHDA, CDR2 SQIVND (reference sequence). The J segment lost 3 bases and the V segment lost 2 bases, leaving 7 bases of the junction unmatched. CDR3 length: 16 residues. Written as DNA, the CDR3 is TGTGCCAGTAGTATATACCCAGGGGGAATTGGAAACACCATATATTTT. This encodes CASSIYPGGIGNTIYF.

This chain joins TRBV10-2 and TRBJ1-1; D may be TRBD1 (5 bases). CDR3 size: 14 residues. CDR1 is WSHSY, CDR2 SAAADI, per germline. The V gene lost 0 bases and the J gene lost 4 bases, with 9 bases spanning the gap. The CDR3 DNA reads TGCGCCAGCAGTGAGTCGCCGGGGGTCACTGAAGCTTTCTTT. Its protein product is CASSESPGVTEAFF.

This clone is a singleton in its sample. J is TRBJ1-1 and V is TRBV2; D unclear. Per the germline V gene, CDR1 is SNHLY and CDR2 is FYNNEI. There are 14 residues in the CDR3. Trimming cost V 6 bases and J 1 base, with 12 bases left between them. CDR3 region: CASRPSYSNTEAFF. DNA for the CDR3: TGTGCCAGCAGGCCCTCATACTCGAACACTGAAGCTTTCTTT.

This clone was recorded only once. DNA for the CDR3: TGTGCCAGCAGACCCGCGTTCCGTGCCATCAAGAGCTCCTACAATGAGCAGTTCTTC. Encoded protein: CASRPAFRAIKSSYNEQFF. J is TRBJ2-1 and V is TRBV11-2, with unresolved D. CDR1 and CDR2 (germline): SGHAT, FQNNGV. Trimming stripped 6 bases from V and 0 bases from J, with 24 bases between. This CDR3 spans 19 amino acids.

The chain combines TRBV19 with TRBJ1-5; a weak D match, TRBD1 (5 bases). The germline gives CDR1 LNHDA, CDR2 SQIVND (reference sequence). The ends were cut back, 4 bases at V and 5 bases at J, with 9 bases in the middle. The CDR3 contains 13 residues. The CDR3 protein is CASSTTVDQPQHF. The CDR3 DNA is TGTGCCAGTAGTACGACAGTGGATCAGCCCCAGCATTTT.

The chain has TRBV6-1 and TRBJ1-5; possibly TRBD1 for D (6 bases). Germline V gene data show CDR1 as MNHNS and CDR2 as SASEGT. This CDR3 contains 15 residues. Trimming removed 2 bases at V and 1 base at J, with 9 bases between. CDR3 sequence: CASSEHQGSNQPQHF. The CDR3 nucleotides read TGTGCCAGCAGTGAACACCAGGGGAGCAATCAGCCCCAGCATTTT.

Written as DNA, the CDR3 is TGCGCCAGCAGCTTGCAGGGGACCGGGACAGGGGCGTACGAGCAGTACTTC. It encodes CASSLQGTGTGAYEQYF. J is TRBJ2-7 and V is TRBV5-1, with 10 bases lining up with TRBD1. Trimming cost V 1 base and J 4 bases; bases outside gene matches: 11. CDR1 SGHRS and CDR2 YFSETQ come from the germline V gene. The CDR3 length is 17 residues.

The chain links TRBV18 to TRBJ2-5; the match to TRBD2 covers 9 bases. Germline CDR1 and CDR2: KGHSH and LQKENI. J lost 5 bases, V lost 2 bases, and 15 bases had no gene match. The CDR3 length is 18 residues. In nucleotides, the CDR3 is TGTGCCAGCTCACCAAGTGGCGGTGTTGCGGGAGGGCAGGAGACCCAGTACTTC. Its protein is CASSPSGGVAGGQETQYF.

CDR3 coding DNA: TGTGCCAGCAGGTCCAGCGGGAGCGGGGGGACCGGGGAGCTGTTTTTT. Translated, it gives CASRSSGSGGTGELFF. V gene TRBV5-4 combines with J gene TRBJ2-2, with 9 nucleotides matching TRBD2. J gave up 5 bases and V 5 bases, and 10 bases lay outside the gene matches. The CDR3 extends over 16 amino acids. The V gene's germline CDR1 is SGHNT and CDR2 YYREEE (reference sequence). Full variable domain (outside the CDR3, taken from reference TRBV5-4 and TRBJ2-2): ETGVTQSPTHLIKTRGQQVTLRCSSQSGHNTVSWYQQALGQGPQFIFQYYREEENGRGNFPPRFSGLQFPNYSSELNVNALELDDSALYLCASRSSGSGGTGELFFGEGSRLTVL.

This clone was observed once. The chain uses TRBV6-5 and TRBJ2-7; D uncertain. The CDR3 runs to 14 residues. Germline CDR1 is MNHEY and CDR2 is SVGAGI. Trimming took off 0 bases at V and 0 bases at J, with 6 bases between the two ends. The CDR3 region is CASSYSGSSYEQYF. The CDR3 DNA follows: TGTGCCAGCAGTTACTCCGGGTCCTCCTACGAGCAGTACTTC.

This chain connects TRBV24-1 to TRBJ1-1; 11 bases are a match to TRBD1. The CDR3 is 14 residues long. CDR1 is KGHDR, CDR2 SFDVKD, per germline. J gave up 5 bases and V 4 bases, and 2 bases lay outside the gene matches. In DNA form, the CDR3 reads TGTGCCACCAGTGACGGGACAGGGGGGACTGAAGCTTTCTTT. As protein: CATSDGTGGTEAFF.

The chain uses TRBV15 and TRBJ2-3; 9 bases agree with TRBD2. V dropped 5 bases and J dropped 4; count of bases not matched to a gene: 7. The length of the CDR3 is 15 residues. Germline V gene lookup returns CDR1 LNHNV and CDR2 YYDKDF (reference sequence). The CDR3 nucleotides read TGTGCCACCAGCCGAATAGCGGGAGCCCCAGATACGCAGTATTTT. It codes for CATSRIAGAPDTQYF.

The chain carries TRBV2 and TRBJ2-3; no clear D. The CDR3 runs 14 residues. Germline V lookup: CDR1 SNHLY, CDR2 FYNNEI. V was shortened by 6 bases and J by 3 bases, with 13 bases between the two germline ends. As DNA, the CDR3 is TGTGCCAGCAGGGTAGCCGGATTAACAGATACGCAGTATTTT. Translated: CASRVAGLTDTQYF.

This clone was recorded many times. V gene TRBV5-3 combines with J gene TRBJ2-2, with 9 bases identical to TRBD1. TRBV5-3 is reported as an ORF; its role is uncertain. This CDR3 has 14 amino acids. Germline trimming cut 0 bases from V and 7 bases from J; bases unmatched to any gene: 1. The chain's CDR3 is CARSLDRGRGELFF. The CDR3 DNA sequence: TGTGCCAGAAGCTTGGACAGGGGGCGCGGGGAGCTGTTTTTT.

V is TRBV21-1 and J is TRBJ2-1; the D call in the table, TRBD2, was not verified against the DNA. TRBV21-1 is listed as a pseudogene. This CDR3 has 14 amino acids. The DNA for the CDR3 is TGTGCTCGAACTAGTATCAGCTCCTACAATGAGCAGTTCTTC. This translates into CARTSISSYNEQFF.

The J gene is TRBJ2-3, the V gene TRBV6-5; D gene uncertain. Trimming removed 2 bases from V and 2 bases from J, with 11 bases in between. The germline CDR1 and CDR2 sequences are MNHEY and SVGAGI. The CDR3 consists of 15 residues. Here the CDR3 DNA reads TGTGCCAGCAGTTACCGCTTAGCTCCCACAGATACGCAGTATTTT. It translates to CASSYRLAPTDTQYF.

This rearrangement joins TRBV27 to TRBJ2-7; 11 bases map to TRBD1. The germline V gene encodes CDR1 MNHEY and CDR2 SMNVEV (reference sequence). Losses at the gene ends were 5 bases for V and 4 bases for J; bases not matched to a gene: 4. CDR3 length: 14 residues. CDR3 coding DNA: TGTGCCAGCAGTAGGGGGACAGGGGGTTACGAGCAGTACTTC. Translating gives CASSRGTGGYEQYF.

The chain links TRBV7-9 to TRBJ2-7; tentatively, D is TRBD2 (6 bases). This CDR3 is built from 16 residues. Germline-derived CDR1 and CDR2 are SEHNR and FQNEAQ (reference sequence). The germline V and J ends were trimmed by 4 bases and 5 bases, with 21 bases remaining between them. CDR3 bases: TGTGCCAGCAGCTCCCGGGGCGCGGGAAGGAGTAACGAGCAGTACTTC. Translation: CASSSRGAGRSNEQYF.

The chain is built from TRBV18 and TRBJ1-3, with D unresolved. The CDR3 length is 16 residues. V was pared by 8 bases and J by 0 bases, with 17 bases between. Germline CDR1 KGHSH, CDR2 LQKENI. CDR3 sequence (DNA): TGTGCCAGCCTTCGCGACGCGGGAGACTCTGGAAACACCATATATTTT. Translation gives CASLRDAGDSGNTIYF.

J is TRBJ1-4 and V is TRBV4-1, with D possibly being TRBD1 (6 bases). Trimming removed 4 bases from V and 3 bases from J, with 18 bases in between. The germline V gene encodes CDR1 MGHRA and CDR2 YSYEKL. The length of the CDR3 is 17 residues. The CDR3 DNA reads TGCGCCAGCAGCCGCCAGGGGATCGGGTTGTCTAATGAAAAACTGTTTTTT. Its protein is CASSRQGIGLSNEKLFF.

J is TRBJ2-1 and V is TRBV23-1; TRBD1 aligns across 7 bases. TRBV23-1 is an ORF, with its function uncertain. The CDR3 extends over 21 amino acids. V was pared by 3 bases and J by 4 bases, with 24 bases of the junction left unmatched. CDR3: CASSHVTPGQKDPMPYNEQFF. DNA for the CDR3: TGCGCCAGCAGTCACGTTACCCCGGGACAGAAGGACCCTATGCCTTACAATGAGCAGTTCTTC.

The CDR3 DNA is TGTGCCAGCAGTTATTCCGAAACGACAGGGGGCTATGGCTACACCTTC. Encoded protein: CASSYSETTGGYGYTF. The chain recombines TRBV6-2 or TRBV6-3 with TRBJ1-2; 9 bases map to TRBD1. Germline V CDR1 and CDR2: MNHEY, SVGEGT. The CDR3 is made up of 16 amino acids. V trimming: 3 bases; J trimming: 4 bases; junction bases outside the gene matches: 9.